The clone carrying this TCR beta chain has at least ten counts. The data were taken from a study of T cells in Graves' hyperthyroidism and ophthalmopathy. Hyperthyroidism had been newly diagnosed in patients aged 18 to 65, and its duration was under 2 months. V lost 4 bases to trimming and J lost 6 bases, with 16 bases between them. The CDR3 covers 15 residues. In germline, CDR1 is SEHNR, CDR2 FQNEAQ (reference sequence). Amplification targeted TCR beta CDR3 regions from RNA transcripts. Primed by the HTBI set, a first-round RT-PCR was run on the TCR CDR3. From the multiplex PCR reads, TCRdb called clonotypes with MiXCR, one entry per CDR3 protein. The sample shows hundreds of thousands of distinct CDR3 sequences, 14% of them seen only once.

The clonotype originates from a woman between 18 and 30 years old with Graves' hyperthyroidism. Source material: blood. The rearrangement uses TRBV7-9 and TRBJ2-1; D unclear. The CDR3 is CASSSRAAGGNEQFF. The CDR3 DNA follows: TGTGCCAGCAGCTCAAGGGCGGCAGGCGGCAATGAGCAGTTCTTC.